The TCR beta chain under discussion was sequenced for a study of blood T cell repertoires in COVID-19. Assay: immunoSEQ multiplex PCR; the TCRdb copy retains only in-frame clones and omits some. The data show about 130,000 clones, around nine tenths seen once. CDR3 size: 15 residues. Germline V lookup: CDR1 SGHDT, CDR2 YYEEEE. V gave up 4 bases and J gave up 2 bases; unmatched junction bases: 8. This TCR came from a man aged 45 to 65 with active COVID-19. The gene calls are TRBV5-6 and TRBJ1-1; 7 positions match TRBD1. Sequenced material: peripheral blood. The CDR3 region has the DNA TGTGCCAGCAGCCCCCCGAGACAGGGAAACACTGAAGCTTTCTTT. Its protein is CASSPPRQGNTEAFF.